A selection of T cell receptor beta chains follows, all from one sample in a study of CD8 T cells in ankylosing spondylitis. TCRdb used MiXCR to reprocess the 5' RACE reads, holding one entry per CDR3 protein. Here the sample spans around 120,000 distinct CDR3 sequences, around 24% being singletons. Material for sequencing was synovial fluid, either unsorted or a sorted T cell fraction (not recorded which). The receptors come from a male donor with ankylosing spondylitis. CDR3s include the opening cysteine and the closing phenylalanine or tryptophan. D genes are given only for firm matches. Some rows mark clone size as missing; the rest say once, few, many or name a class of expanded clone.

abundance,v_gene,d_gene,j_gene,CDR3nt,CDR3aa
many,TRBV18,TRBD2,TRBJ2-2,TGTGCCAGCTCACGTCGGACTAGCGGGAGGCAGAACACCGGGGAGCTGTTTTTT,CASSRRTSGRQNTGELFF
few,TRBV12-3/TRBV12-4,-,TRBJ1-1,TGTGCCAGCAGTCTGACCGGGAACACTGAAGCTTTCTTT,CASSLTGNTEAFF
few,TRBV18,-,TRBJ1-1,TGTGCCAGCTCACCCTTAGCGGGGACGAACACTGAAGCTTTCTTT,CASSPLAGTNTEAFF
-,TRBV6-5,-,TRBJ2-7,TGTGCCAGCAGATTAATGGTGGCAGGGCGCTACGAGCAGTACTTC,CASRLMVAGRYEQYF
-,TRBV3-1,-,TRBJ2-4,TGTGCCAGCAGCCCATATCGGGCAGGGGGGAAAAACATTCAGTACTTC,CASSPYRAGGKNIQYF
many,TRBV10-3,-,TRBJ2-3,TGTGCCATCAGTGAGTCGCGGGAACGCACAGATACGCAGTATTTT,CAISESRERTDTQYF
-,TRBV24-1,TRBD2,TRBJ2-2,TGTGCCACCAGTGATTTGCGGATGCGGGGGGCAATTCCGGGCGGGGAGCTGTTTTTT,CATSDLRMRGAIPGGELFF
-,TRBV5-1,-,TRBJ1-5,TGCGCCAGCAGCTTGGGGGGGCAGGATCAGCCCCAGCATTTT,CASSLGGQDQPQHF
few,TRBV7-2,-,TRBJ2-1,TGTGCCAGCAGCGAGACGGGAGTTTACAATGAGCAGTTCTTC,CASSETGVYNEQFF
-,TRBV10-2,-,TRBJ2-7,TGCGCCAGCAGTGAGTCGTCTAAGGGGGCCTACGAGCAGTACTTC,CASSESSKGAYEQYF
few,TRBV7-9,TRBD1,TRBJ2-2,TGTGCCAGCAGCTACCCGACAGGGGATAACACCGGGGAGCTGTTTTTT,CASSYPTGDNTGELFF
medium-sized,TRBV6-1,-,TRBJ2-2,TGTGCCAGCAGGAGTCAGGGGAACACCGGGGAGCTGTTTTTT,CASRSQGNTGELFF
many,TRBV3-1,-,TRBJ2-2,TGTGCCAGCAGCTACAACGGGAGAATCTCCGGGGAGCTGTTTTTT,CASSYNGRISGELFF
few,TRBV29-1,-,TRBJ2-2,TGCAGCGTTGAGGTCTCAGGACAACTCACCGGGGAGCTGTTTTTT,CSVEVSGQLTGELFF
-,TRBV5-1,TRBD1,TRBJ1-2,TGCGCCAGCAGCGAATTGACAGGGACAAATGGCTACACCTTC,CASSELTGTNGYTF
-,TRBV14,TRBD1,TRBJ1-1,TGTGCCAGCAGCCGATGGACAGGGGCTATGAACACTGAAGCTTTCTTT,CASSRWTGAMNTEAFF
-,TRBV7-2,-,TRBJ2-1,TGTGCCAGCAGCTTAGCGGCGGTCGGCAATGAGCAGTTCTTC,CASSLAAVGNEQFF
few,TRBV20-1,-,TRBJ1-2,TGCAGCCCCTGGGGAGGGGCCGCCTATGGCTACACCTTC,CSPWGGAAYGYTF
many,TRBV12-3/TRBV12-4,TRBD1,TRBJ2-1,TGTGCCAGCAGTTTAGTACAGGGGGTTCATGAGCAGTTCTTC,CASSLVQGVHEQFF
few,TRBV28,-,TRBJ2-5,TGTGCCAGCGGCCGGGACCCGATAGCCTGGGACTACCAAGAGACCCAGTACTTC,CASGRDPIAWDYQETQYF
few,TRBV20-1,TRBD1,TRBJ2-6,TGCAGTGCCAACAGGGGGCCTCAGTCTGGGGCCAACGTCCTGACTTTC,CSANRGPQSGANVLTF
-,TRBV5-8,-,TRBJ2-3,TGTGCCAGCACCATGCACGGTGTCACAGATACGCAGTATTTT,CASTMHGVTDTQYF
few,TRBV10-3,-,TRBJ2-2,TGTGCCATCACCACCCAGGGTGGAACCGGGGAGCTGTTTTTT,CAITTQGGTGELFF
-,TRBV11-2,-,TRBJ1-2,TGTGCCAGCAGCCATGACAGACATGGCTACACCTTC,CASSHDRHGYTF
few,TRBV6-6,-,TRBJ2-2,TGTGCCAGCACCCCGAGAGGGACCGGGGAGCTGTTTTTT,CASTPRGTGELFF
few,TRBV20-1,-,TRBJ1-1,TGCAGTGCCGCCTTATATGTAACTGAAGCTTTCTTT,CSAALYVTEAFF
-,TRBV20-1,TRBD1,TRBJ1-2,TGCAGTGCTAGAACGGGACAGGGGGTAGGCGATGGCTACACCTTC,CSARTGQGVGDGYTF
many,TRBV6-1,-,TRBJ2-3,TGTGCCAGCAAGGAGTCTAGTGGTCCAGATACGCAGTATTTT,CASKESSGPDTQYF
-,TRBV7-9,TRBD1,TRBJ2-7,TGTGCCAGCAGCCATACCGACAGGGTCGAGCAGTACTTC,CASSHTDRVEQYF
many,TRBV12-3/TRBV12-4,TRBD2,TRBJ2-1,TGTGCCAGCAGCCGGACTAGCGGGAGTTGGCATGAGCAGTTCTTC,CASSRTSGSWHEQFF